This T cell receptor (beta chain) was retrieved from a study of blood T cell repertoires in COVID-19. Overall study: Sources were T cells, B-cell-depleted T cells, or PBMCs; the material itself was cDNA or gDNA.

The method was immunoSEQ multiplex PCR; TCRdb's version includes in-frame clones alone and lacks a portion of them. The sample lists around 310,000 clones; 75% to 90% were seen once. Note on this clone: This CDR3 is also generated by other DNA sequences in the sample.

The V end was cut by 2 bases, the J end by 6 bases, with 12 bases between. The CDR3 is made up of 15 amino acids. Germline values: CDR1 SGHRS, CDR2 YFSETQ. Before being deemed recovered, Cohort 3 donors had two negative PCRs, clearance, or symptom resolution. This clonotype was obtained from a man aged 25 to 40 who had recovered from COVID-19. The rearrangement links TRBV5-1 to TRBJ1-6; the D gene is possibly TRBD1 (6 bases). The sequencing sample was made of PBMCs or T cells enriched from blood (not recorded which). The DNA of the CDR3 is TGCGCCAGCAGCTTAGAGACAGGCGGTAATTCACCCCTCCACTTT. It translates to CASSLETGGNSPLHF.